The TCR beta chain described here comes from a study of beta chain features in type 1 diabetes. Broader study findings: Moderate but significant shortening of TCRB CDR3s was recorded in all four CD4+ subsets from Type 1 diabetes patients.

CD4+ cells of the naive, central memory, regulatory and stem cell-like memory types were sorted via CD45RO/CCR7/CD25/CD127/CD95/CD27. Reverse transcribing all isolated RNA meant expressed TCRB transcripts were sequenced. Produced via immunoSEQ multiplex PCR; TCRdb's table is partial and in-frame only. Counted here are about 160,000 clones, approximately 9.1% occurring once; the ten biggest clones make up about 0.75%. This clone has just a few counts. The antigen is unknown. CDR1 and CDR2 from the germline V gene are ENHRY and SYGVKD. The CDR3 runs 15 residues. V lost 3 bases and J 5 bases, leaving 16 bases between the germline ends.

The sequenced material came from central memory CD4+ T cells from blood. This TCR was recovered from a woman aged 30 to 39 with type 1 diabetes. The chain combines TRBV10-3 with TRBJ2-5, with a possible D match to TRBD2 (6 bases). The CDR3 region is CAISDRRLVGETQYF. The CDR3 DNA sequence: TGTGCCATCAGTGACCGTAGACTAGTTGGGGAGACCCAGTACTTC.